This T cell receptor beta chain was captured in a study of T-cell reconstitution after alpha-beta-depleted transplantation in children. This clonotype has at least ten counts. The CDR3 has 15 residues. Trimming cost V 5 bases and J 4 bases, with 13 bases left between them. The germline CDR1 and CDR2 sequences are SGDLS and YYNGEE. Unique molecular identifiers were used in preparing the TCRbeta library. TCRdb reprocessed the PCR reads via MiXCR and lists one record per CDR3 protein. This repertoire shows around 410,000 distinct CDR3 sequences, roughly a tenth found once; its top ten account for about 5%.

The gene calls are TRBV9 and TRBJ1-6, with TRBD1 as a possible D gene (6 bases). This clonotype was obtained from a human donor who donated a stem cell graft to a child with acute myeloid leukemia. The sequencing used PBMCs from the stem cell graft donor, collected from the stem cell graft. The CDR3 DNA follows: TGTGCCAGCAGTGGAGCTCAGGGGTATAATTCACCCCTCCACTTT. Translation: CASSGAQGYNSPLHF.